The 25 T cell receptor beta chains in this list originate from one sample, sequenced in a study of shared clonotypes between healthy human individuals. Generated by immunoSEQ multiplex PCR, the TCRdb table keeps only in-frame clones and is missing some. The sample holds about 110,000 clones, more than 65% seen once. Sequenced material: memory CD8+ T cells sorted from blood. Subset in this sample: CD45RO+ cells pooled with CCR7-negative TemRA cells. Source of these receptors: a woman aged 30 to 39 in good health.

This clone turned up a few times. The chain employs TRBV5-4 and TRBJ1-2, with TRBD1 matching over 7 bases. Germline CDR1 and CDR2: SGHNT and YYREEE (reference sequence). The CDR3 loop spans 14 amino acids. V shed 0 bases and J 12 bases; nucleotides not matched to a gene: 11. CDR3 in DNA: TGTGCCAGCAGCTTGGCCTGGGACAGCGGGGAGGACACCTTC. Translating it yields CASSLAWDSGEDTF.

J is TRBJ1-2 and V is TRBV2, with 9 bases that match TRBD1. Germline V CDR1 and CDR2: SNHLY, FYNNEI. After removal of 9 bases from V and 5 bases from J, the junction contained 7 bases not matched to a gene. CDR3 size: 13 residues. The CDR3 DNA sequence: TGTGCCAGTACCGGGACAGGGCCTTATGGCTACACCTTC. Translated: CASTGTGPYGYTF.

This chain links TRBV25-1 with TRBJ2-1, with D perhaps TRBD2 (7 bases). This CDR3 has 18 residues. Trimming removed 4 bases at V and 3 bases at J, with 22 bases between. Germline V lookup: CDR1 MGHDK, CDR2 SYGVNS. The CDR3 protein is CASSGVGGTLAVYNEQFF. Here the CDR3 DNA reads TGTGCCAGCAGTGGCGTAGGGGGGACGCTAGCGGTCTACAATGAGCAGTTCTTC.

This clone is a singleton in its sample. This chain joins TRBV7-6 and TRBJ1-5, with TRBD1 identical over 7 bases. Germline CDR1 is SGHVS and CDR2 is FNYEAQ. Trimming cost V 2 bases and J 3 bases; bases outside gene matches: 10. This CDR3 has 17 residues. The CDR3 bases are TGTGCCAGCAGCTTATACGGGACAGATATTTTCAATCAGCCCCAGCATTTT. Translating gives CASSLYGTDIFNQPQHF.

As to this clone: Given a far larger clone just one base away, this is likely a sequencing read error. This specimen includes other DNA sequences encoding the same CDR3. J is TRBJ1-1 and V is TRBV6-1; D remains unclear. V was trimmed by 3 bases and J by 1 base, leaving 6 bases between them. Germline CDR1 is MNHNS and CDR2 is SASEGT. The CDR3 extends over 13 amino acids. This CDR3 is CASSDRENTEAFF. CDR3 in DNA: TGTGCCAGCAGTGACCGGGAGAACACTGAAGCTTTCTTT.

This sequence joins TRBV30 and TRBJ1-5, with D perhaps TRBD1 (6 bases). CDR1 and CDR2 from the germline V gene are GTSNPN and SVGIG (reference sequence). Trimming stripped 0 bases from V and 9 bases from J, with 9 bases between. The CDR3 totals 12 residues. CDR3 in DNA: TGTGCCTGGAGTGTCACAGGGACGCCCCAGCATTTT. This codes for CAWSVTGTPQHF.

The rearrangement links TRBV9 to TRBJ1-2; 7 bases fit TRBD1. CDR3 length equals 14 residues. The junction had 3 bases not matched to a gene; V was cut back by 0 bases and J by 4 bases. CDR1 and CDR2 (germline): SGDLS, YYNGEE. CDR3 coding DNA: TGTGCCAGCAGCGTAGGAGGGGGCGGCTATGGCTACACCTTC. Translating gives CASSVGGGGYGYTF.

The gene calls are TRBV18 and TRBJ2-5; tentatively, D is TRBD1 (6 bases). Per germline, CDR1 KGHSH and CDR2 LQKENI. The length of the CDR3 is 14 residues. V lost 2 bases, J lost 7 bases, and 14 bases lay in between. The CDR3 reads CASSPTTGQGTQYF. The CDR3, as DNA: TGTGCCAGCTCACCAACTACAGGGCAGGGGACCCAGTACTTC.

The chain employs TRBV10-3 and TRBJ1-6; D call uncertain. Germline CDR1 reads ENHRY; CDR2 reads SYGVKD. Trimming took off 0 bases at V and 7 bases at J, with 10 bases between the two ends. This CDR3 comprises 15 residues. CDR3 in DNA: TGTGCCATCAGTGAGTCTGGCGTCGGGAATTCACCCCTCCACTTT. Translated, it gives CAISESGVGNSPLHF.

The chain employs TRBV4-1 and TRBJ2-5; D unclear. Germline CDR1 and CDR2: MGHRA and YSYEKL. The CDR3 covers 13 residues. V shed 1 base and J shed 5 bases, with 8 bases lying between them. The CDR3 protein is CASSQVPRETQYF. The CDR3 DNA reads TGCGCCAGCAGCCAAGTCCCTCGTGAGACCCAGTACTTC.

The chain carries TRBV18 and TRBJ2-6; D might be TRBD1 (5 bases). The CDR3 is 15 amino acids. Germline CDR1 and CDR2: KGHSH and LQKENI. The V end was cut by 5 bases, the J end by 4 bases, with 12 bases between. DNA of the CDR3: TGTGCCAGCTCAACGGGCAGGGCCGGGGCCAACGTCCTGACTTTC. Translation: CASSTGRAGANVLTF.

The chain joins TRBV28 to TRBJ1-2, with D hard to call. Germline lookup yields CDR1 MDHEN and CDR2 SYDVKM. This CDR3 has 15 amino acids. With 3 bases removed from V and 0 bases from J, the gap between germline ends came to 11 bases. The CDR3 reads CASSFWAQANYGYTF. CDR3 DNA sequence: TGTGCCAGCAGTTTTTGGGCGCAAGCTAACTATGGCTACACCTTC.

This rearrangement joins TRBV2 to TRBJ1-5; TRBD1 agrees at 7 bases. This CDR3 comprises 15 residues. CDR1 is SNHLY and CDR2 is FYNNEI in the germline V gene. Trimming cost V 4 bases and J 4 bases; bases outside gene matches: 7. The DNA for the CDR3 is TGTGCCAGCAGTGTTCCGGGACAGTTTAATCAGCCCCAGCATTTT. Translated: CASSVPGQFNQPQHF.

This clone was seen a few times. CDR3: CSVETGVGGYTF. The CDR3 nucleotides read TGCAGCGTTGAAACAGGGGTGGGGGGCTACACCTTC. The chain combines TRBV29-1 with TRBJ1-2, with 7 bases fitting TRBD1. The germline V gene encodes CDR1 SQVTM and CDR2 ANQGSEA. The CDR3 has 12 residues. V lost 2 bases and J lost 8; bases outside the gene matches: 5. The entire variable domain, with the rest obtained from reference TRBV29-1 and TRBJ1-2, is as follows: SAVISQKPSRDICQRGTSLTIQCQVDSQVTMMFWYRQQPGQSLTLIATANQGSEATYESGFVIDKFPISRPNLTFSTLTVSNMSPEDSSIYLCSVETGVGGYTFGSGTRLTVV.

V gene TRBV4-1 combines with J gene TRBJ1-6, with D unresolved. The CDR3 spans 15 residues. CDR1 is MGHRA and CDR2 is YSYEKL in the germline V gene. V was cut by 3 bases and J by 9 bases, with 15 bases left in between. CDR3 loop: CASSHNTARSSPLHF. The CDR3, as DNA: TGCGCCAGCAGCCATAATACAGCCAGGAGTTCACCCCTCCACTTT.

The CDR3 bases are TGTGCCAGCAGCTTTAGCGGGAGGGCCGTGGACTACGAGCAGTACTTC. It yields the protein CASSFSGRAVDYEQYF. The chain employs TRBV7-3 and TRBJ2-7; TRBD2 matches 11 bases. Germline V CDR1 and CDR2: SGHTA, FQGTGA. This CDR3 contains 16 residues. Trimming took 3 bases from V and 3 from J; bases not matched to a gene: 7.

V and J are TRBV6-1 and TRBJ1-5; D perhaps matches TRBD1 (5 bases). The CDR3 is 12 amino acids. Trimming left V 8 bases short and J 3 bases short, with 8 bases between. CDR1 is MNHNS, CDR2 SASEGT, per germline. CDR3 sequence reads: CASQGNNQPQHF. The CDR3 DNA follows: TGTGCCAGCCAGGGAAACAATCAGCCCCAGCATTTT.

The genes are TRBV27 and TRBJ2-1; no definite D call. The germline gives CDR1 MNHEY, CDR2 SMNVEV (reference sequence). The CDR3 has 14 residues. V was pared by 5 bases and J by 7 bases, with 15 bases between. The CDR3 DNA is TGTGCCAGCAGTCTAAACTCTTTTGGGAATGAGCAGTTCTTC. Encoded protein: CASSLNSFGNEQFF.

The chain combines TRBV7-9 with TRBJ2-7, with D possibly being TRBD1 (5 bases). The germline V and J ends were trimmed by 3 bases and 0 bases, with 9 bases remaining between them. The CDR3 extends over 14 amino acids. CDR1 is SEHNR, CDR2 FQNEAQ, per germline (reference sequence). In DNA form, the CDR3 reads TGTGCCAGCAGCTTTTACGACAGCTCCTACGAGCAGTACTTC. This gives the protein CASSFYDSSYEQYF.

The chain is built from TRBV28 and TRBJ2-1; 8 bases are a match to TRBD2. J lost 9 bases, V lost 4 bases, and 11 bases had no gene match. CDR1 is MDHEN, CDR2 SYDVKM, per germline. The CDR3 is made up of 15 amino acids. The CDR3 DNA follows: TGTGCCAGCAGTTCCCCGCAGCGGGAGTCCGGTGAGCAGTTCTTC. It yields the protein CASSSPQRESGEQFF.

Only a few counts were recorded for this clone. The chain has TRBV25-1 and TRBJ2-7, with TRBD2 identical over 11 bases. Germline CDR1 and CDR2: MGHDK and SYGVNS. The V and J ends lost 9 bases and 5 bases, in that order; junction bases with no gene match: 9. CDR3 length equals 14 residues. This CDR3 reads CASIGLAGLDEQYF. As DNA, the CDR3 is TGTGCCAGTATTGGACTAGCGGGCCTCGACGAGCAGTACTTC.

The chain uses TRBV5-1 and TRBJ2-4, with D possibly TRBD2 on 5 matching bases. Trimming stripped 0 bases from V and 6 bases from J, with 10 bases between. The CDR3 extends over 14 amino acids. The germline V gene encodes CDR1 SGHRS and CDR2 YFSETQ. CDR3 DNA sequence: TGCGCCAGCAGCTTGGGGGCCAGCGGAAACATTCAGTACTTC. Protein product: CASSLGASGNIQYF.

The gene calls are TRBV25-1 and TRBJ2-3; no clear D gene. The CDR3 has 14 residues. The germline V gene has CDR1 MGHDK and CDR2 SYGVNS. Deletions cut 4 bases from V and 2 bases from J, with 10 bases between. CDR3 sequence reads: CASSGQTDTDTQYF. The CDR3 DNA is TGTGCCAGCAGTGGGCAGACGGACACAGATACGCAGTATTTT.

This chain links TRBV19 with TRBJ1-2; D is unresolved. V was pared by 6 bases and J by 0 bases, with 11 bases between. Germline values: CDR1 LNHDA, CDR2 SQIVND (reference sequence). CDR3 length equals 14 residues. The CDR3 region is CASSPGPTNYGYTF. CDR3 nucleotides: TGTGCCAGTAGCCCCGGACCGACTAACTATGGCTACACCTTC.

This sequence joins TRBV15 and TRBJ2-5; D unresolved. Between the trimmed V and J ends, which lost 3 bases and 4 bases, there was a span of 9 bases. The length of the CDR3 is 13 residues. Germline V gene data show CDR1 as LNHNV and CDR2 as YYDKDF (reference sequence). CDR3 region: CATSRVITETQYF. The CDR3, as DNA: TGTGCCACCAGCAGGGTAATCACAGAGACCCAGTACTTC.